The 3 T cell receptor beta chains presented below share a single source sample, sequenced in a study of T cell clonality in common variable immunodeficiency. General observations from the study: Reportedly, TCR beta sequences from common variable immunodeficiency showed fewer deletions and N-nucleotide insertions.

What these receptors recognize is not known. The method was immunoSEQ multiplex PCR; TCRdb's version includes in-frame clones alone and lacks a portion of them. The repertoire consists of approximately 16,000 clones, none detected only once. The sequenced material came from peripheral blood mononuclear cells. All receptors derive from a human donor with common variable immunodeficiency.

This clone is classed as medium-sized (0.01 to 0.1%). Read sequence stops 3 residues before the CDR3 end, and the germline J gene provides the missing end. The J gene is TRBJ2-6, the V gene TRBV29-1, with D perhaps TRBD1 (5 bases). From germline, CDR1 is SQVTM and CDR2 ANQGSEA. Trimming removed 5 bases at V and 2 bases at J, with 7 bases between. CDR3 length: 13 residues. The covered CDR3 bases are TGCAGCGTTCCAGGGCCTGGGGCCAACGTC. This gives the protein CSVPGPGANV. The CDR3 reads in full as CSVPGPGANVLTF. The full variable domain, its missing parts supplied by reference TRBV29-1 and TRBJ2-6, is SAVISQKPSRDICQRGTSLTIQCQVDSQVTMMFWYRQQPGQSLTLIATANQGSEATYESGFVIDKFPISRPNLTFSTLTVSNMSPEDSSIYLCSVPGPGANVLTFGAGSRLTVL.

This clone has just a few counts. The read ends 3 residues shy of where the CDR3 ends; the end is completed using the germline J gene. V gene TRBV7-2 combines with J gene TRBJ1-2; a possible D gene is TRBD1 (5 bases). Looked up from germline, CDR1 is SGHTA and CDR2 is FQGNSA. This CDR3 contains 12 residues. Here the CDR3 reads CASSLDGAGYTF. CDR3 DNA, as far as it was read: TGTGCCAGCAGCTTAGATGGGGCCGGC.

Comment on this clone: Coverage ceases 3 residues before the CDR3 finishes, and the germline J gene fills in the end. V and J are TRBV19 and TRBJ1-5; D remains ambiguous. The CDR3 spans 15 residues. V lost 5 bases to trimming and J lost 6 bases, with 17 bases between them. Germline-derived CDR1 and CDR2 are LNHDA and SQIVND (reference sequence). The CDR3 loop is CASSRGGIGLQPQHF. CDR3 bases read: TGTGCCAGTAGTCGGGGAGGGATCGGACTTCAGCCC.